The T cell receptor beta chain under discussion was sequenced for a study of T cells after yellow fever vaccination. Study-wide context: In the case of low-cell-number fractions, SMART-Seq v4 Ultra Low Input was used for preparation.

TCRdb passed the 5' RACE reads through MiXCR, listing each CDR3 protein once. The repertoire consists of 300,000 to 350,000 distinct CDR3 sequences, with 8% to 9.5% occurring once and the leading ten covering 15% to 20%. The CDR3 has 14 amino acids. Per germline, CDR1 SGHTA and CDR2 FQGNSA. V trimming: 2 bases; J trimming: 5 bases; junction bases outside the gene matches: 2. This clonotype was detected a few times. Its specificity is unknown. Notes on the study in general: The booster saw the reappearance of most primary-vaccination clones (approximately 97% CD4, about 85% CD8). Relatively few clonotypes were ones that appeared in both CD4 and CD8 compartments. A weaker secondary response peaked on day 5, the primary on day 15.

The starting material was PBMCs, obtained around 45 days after the first yellow fever vaccination. This receptor was obtained from a man aged 18-30 years who received the YFV17D yellow fever vaccine. The rearrangement joins TRBV7-2 to TRBJ1-5; 8 positions agree with TRBD1. This chain's CDR3 is CASSLNRGDQPQHF. In DNA, the CDR3 is TGTGCCAGCAGCTTAAACAGGGGGGATCAGCCCCAGCATTTT.